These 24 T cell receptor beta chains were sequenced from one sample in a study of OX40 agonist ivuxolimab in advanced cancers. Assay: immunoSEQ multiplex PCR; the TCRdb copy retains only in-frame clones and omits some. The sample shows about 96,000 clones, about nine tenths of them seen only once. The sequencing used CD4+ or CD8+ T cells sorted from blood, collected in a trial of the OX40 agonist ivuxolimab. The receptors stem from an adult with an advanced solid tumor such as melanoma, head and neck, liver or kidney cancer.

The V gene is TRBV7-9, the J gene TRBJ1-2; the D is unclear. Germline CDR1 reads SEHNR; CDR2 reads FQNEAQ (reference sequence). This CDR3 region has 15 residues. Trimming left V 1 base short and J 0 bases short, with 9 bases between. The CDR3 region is CASSLGHLANYGYTF. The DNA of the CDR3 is TGTGCCAGCAGCTTAGGACACCTAGCTAACTATGGCTACACCTTC.

CDR3 in amino acids: CASSRPRGFGYEQYF. DNA for the CDR3: TGTGCCAGCAGCCGCCCCAGGGGTTTCGGCTACGAGCAGTACTTC. The chain is built from TRBV7-3 and TRBJ2-7, with D tentatively TRBD1 (6 bases). The ends were cut back, 5 bases at V and 3 bases at J, with 17 bases in the middle. There are 15 residues in the CDR3. The V gene's germline CDR1 is SGHTA and CDR2 FQGTGA.

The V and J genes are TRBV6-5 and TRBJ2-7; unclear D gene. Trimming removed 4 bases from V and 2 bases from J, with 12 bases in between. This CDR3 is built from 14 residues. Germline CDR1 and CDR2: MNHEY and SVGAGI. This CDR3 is CASSSPHWAYEQYF. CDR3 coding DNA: TGTGCCAGCAGTTCCCCTCATTGGGCCTACGAGCAGTACTTC.

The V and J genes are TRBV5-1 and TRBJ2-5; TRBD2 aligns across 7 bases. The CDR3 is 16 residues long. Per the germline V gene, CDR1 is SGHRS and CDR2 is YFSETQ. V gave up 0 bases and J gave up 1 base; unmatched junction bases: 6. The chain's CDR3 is CASSLGLAVLQETQYF. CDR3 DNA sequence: TGCGCCAGCAGCTTGGGGCTAGCGGTCCTCCAAGAGACCCAGTACTTC.

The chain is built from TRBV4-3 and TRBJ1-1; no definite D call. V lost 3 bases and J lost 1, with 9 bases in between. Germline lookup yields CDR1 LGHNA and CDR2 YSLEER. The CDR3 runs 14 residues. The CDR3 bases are TGCGCCAGCAGCCATGGGGTGGGGAACACTGAAGCTTTCTTT. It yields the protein CASSHGVGNTEAFF.

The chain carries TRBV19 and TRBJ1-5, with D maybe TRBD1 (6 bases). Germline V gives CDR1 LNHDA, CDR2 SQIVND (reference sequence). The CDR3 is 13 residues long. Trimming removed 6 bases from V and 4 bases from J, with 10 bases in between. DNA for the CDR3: TGTGCCAGTAGCCTACAGGGAAATCAGCCCCAGCATTTT. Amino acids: CASSLQGNQPQHF.

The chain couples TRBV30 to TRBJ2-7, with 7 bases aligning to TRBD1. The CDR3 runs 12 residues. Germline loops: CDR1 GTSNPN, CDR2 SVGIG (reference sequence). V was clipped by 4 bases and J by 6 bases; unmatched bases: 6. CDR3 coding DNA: TGTGCCTGGACCAGAGACAGGGTCGAGCAGTACTTC. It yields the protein CAWTRDRVEQYF.

CDR3 loop: CASSFRGINEKLFF. The DNA of the CDR3 is TGTGCCAGCAGTTTTCGCGGTATTAATGAAAAACTGTTTTTT. This chain joins TRBV28 and TRBJ1-4; unclear D gene. Trimming cost V 3 bases and J 4 bases, with 9 bases left between them. The CDR3 loop spans 14 amino acids. CDR1 is MDHEN and CDR2 is SYDVKM in the germline V gene.

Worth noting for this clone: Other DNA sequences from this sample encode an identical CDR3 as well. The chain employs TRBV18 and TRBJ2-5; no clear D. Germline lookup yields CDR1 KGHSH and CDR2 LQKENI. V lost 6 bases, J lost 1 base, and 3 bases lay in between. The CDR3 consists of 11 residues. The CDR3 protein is CASSPQETQYF. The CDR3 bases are TGTGCCAGCTCGCCCCAAGAGACCCAGTACTTC.

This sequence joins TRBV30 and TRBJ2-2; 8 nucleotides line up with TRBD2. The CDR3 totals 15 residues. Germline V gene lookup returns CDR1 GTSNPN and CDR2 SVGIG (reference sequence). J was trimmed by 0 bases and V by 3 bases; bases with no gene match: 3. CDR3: CAWRGGRTNTGELFF. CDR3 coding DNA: TGTGCCTGGAGAGGCGGGAGGACGAACACCGGGGAGCTGTTTTTT.

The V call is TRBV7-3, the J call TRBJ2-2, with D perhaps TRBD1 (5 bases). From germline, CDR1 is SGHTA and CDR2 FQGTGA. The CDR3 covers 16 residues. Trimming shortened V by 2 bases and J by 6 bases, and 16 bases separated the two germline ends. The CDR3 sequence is CASSLVSVRDPGELFF. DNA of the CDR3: TGTGCCAGCAGCTTAGTTTCAGTCAGGGATCCCGGGGAGCTGTTTTTT.

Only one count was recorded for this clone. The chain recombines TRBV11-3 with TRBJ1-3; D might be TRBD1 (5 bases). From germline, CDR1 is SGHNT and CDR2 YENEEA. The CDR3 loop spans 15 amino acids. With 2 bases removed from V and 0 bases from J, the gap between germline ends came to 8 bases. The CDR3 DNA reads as TGTGCCAGCAGCTTACGGGGGATCTCTGGAAACACCATATATTTT. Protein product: CASSLRGISGNTIYF.

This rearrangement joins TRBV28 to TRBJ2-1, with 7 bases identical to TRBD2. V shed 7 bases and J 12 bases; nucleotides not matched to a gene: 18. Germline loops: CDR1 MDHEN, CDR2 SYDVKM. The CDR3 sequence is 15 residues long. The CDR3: CASTPPASGAYGQFF. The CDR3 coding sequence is TGTGCCAGCACCCCCCCGGCTAGCGGAGCCTATGGGCAGTTCTTC.

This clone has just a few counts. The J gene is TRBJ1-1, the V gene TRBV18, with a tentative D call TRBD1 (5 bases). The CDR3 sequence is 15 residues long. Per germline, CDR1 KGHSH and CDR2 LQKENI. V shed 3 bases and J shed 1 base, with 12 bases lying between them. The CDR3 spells CASSPTTVGNTEAFF. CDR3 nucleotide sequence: TGTGCCAGCTCACCTACGACAGTGGGGAACACTGAAGCTTTCTTT.

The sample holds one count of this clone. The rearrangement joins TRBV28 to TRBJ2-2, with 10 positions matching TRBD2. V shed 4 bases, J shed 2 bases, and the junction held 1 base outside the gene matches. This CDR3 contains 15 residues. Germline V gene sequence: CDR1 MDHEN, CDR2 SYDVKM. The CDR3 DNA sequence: TGTGCCAGCAGTTGGACTAGCGGTAACACCGGGGAGCTGTTTTTT. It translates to CASSWTSGNTGELFF.

The CDR3, as DNA: TGTGCCAGCAGCTTAGCGGGAGCGACCGGGGAGCTGTTTTTT. Translated, it gives CASSLAGATGELFF. This chain joins TRBV7-2 and TRBJ2-2; D may be TRBD2 (5 bases). CDR1 is SGHTA, CDR2 FQGNSA, per germline. V lost 0 bases to trimming and J lost 5 bases, with 7 bases between them. The CDR3 totals 14 residues.

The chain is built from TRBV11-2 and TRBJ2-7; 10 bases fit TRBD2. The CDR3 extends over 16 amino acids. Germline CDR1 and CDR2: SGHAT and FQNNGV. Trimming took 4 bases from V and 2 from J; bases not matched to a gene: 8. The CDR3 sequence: CASSSWASGSPYEQYF. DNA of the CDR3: TGTGCCAGCAGCTCGTGGGCTAGCGGGAGTCCCTACGAGCAGTACTTC. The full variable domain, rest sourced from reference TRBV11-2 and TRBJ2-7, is EAGVAQSPRYKIIEKRQSVAFWCNPISGHATLYWYQQILGQGPKLLIQFQNNGVVDDSQLPKDRFSAERLKGVDSTLKIQPAKLEDSAVYLCASSSWASGSPYEQYFGPGTRLTVT.

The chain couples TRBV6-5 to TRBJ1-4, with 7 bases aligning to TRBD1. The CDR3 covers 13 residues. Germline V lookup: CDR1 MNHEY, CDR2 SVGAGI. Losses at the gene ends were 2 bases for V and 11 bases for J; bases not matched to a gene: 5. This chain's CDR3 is CASSYKKQGKLFF. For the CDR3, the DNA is TGTGCCAGCAGTTACAAAAAACAGGGGAAACTGTTTTTT.

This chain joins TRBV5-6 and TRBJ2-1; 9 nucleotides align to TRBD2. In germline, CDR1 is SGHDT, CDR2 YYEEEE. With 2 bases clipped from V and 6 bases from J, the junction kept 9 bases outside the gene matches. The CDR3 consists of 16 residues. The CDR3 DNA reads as TGTGCCAGCAGCTTCGGTTGGGCGGGAGGGGGCAATGAGCAGTTCTTC. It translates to CASSFGWAGGGNEQFF.

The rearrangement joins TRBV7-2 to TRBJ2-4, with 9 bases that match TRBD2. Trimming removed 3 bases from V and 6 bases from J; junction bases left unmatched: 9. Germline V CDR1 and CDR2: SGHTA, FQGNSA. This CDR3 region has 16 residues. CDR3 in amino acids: CASSLIAGEVLNIQYF. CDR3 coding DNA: TGTGCCAGCAGCTTGATAGCGGGAGAGGTTTTAAACATTCAGTACTTC.

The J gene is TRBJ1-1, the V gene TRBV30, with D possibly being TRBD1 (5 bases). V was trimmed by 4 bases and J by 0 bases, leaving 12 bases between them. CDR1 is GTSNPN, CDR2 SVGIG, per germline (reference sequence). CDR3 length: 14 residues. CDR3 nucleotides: TGTGCCTGGAACCGGGGGTACATGAACACTGAAGCTTTCTTT. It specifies CAWNRGYMNTEAFF.

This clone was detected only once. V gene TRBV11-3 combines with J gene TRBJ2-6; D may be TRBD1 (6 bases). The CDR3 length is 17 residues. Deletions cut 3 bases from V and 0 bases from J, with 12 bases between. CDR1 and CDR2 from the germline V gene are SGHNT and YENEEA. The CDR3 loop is CASSFRDTPSGANVLTF. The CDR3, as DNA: TGTGCCAGCAGCTTCCGGGACACACCCTCTGGGGCCAACGTCCTGACTTTC.

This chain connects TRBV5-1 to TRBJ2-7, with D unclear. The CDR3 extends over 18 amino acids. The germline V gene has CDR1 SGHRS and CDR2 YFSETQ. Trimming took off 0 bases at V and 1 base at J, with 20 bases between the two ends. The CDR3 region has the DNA TGCGCCAGCAGCTTGGGCCTGGGTGTTTTCGGCGAATCCTACGAGCAGTACTTC. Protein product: CASSLGLGVFGESYEQYF.

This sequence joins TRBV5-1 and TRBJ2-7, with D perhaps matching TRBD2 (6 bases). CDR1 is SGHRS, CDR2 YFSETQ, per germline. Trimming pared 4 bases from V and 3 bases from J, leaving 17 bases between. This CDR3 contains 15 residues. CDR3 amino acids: CASSTAGLTSYEQYF. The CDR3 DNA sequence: TGCGCCAGCAGCACCGCGGGGCTTACTAGCTACGAGCAGTACTTC.